These T cell receptor beta chains were read from a single sample in a study of cytomegalovirus exposure and HLA in healthy donors. Here immunoSEQ multiplex PCR was the method, and the copy in TCRdb shows in-frame clones only, minus some. The sample totals about 53,000 clones. Sequencing was performed on PBMCs. The source of these receptors is a young man in good health and CMV-seropositive. Each CDR3 is given with its conserved first and last residue. D genes are given only for firm matches.

d_gene	v_gene	j_gene	CDR3nt	CDR3aa
-	TRBV6-4	TRBJ2-3	TGTGCCAGCAGTGATGCCATCAGAGATACGCAGTATTTT	CASSDAIRDTQYF
TRBD2	TRBV19	TRBJ2-5	TGTGCCAGTAATCCTAGCGGGAACAGGGAGCAGTACTTC	CASNPSGNREQYF
-	TRBV6-5	TRBJ2-7	TGTGCCAGCAGCTACGAGCGGTCAGCAACCTACGAGCAGTACTTC	CASSYERSATYEQYF
-	TRBV14	TRBJ2-5	TGTGCCAGCAGCCCCGGACATCTCTCGGTAGAGACCCAGTACTTC	CASSPGHLSVETQYF
TRBD2	TRBV4-1	TRBJ2-2	TGCGCCAGCAACGGATTGGGGTCGGCGGGAGGAATCACCGGGGAGCTGTTTTTT	CASNGLGSAGGITGELFF
TRBD1	TRBV28	TRBJ1-1	TGTGCCAGCAGGACAGGGTTCATGGACACTGAAGCTTTCTTT	CASRTGFMDTEAFF
-	TRBV5-1	TRBJ2-5	TGCGCCAGCAGCACCCTGGGCCCTACTGGAGAGACCCAGTACTTC	CASSTLGPTGETQYF
-	TRBV29-1	TRBJ2-1	TGCAGCGGTCAAGCGGATACCTACAATGAGCAGTTCTTC	CSGQADTYNEQFF
-	TRBV19	TRBJ1-5	TGTGCCAGTAGTATAGGGGGCCAAAGCAATCAGCCCCAGCATTTT	CASSIGGQSNQPQHF
-	TRBV5-4	TRBJ1-1	TGTGCCAGCAGCCAAGGCAGGGCCACTGAAGCTTTCTTT	CASSQGRATEAFF
TRBD1	TRBV19	TRBJ1-5	TGTGCCAGTGGACAGGGACCCATGAAGCCCCAGCATTTT	CASGQGPMKPQHF
-	TRBV19	TRBJ2-2	TGTGCCAGTAGTATCGTTGCGACGAACACCGGGGAGCTGTTTTTT	CASSIVATNTGELFF
-	TRBV27	TRBJ1-1	TGTGCCAGCAGCGACAGTATGAACACTGAAGCTTTCTTT	CASSDSMNTEAFF
-	TRBV30	TRBJ1-5	TGTGCCTGGAGCGTAGGGGGACCCCGGTTTCAGCCCCAGCATTTT	CAWSVGGPRFQPQHF
TRBD2	TRBV19	TRBJ2-3	TGTGCCAGTAGTAAGACTAGCGGGAGGGCCGCATACACAGATACGCAGTATTTT	CASSKTSGRAAYTDTQYF
-	TRBV5-6	TRBJ1-2	TGTGCCAGCAGCCCCCCGGGGTCTAACTATGGCTACACCTTC	CASSPPGSNYGYTF
-	TRBV4-2	TRBJ2-1	TGTGCCAGCAGCCAAGCCCTTAACAATGAGCAGTTCTTC	CASSQALNNEQFF
TRBD1	TRBV6-6	TRBJ2-2	TGTGCCAGCAGAGGGACAGGGTGGGAGCTGTTTTTT	CASRGTGWELFF
TRBD2	TRBV6-6	TRBJ2-5	TGTGCCAGCAGCCTCGGGACTAGCGGTTTCCTTTACTTC	CASSLGTSGFLYF
TRBD2	TRBV30	TRBJ2-3	TGTGCCTGGAACGGCGGGAGGCTCACAGATACGCAGTATTTT	CAWNGGRLTDTQYF
-	TRBV19	TRBJ1-5	TGTGCCAGTAGTAACTCGGGGGGTCAGCCCCAGCATTTT	CASSNSGGQPQHF
-	TRBV10-3	TRBJ2-2	TGTGCCATCAGTGTCAATTTCGGCGGAGGAGGCGCCGGGGAGCTGTTTTTT	CAISVNFGGGGAGELFF
TRBD2	TRBV6-5	TRBJ2-5	TGTGCCAGCAGTGCCCTAGCGGGGTCCCAAGAGACCCAGTACTTC	CASSALAGSQETQYF
-	TRBV7-9	TRBJ2-3	TGTGCCAGCAGCTTAGATTCGGGTCCAGATACGCAGTATTTT	CASSLDSGPDTQYF
-	TRBV5-4	TRBJ2-7	TGTGCACTTATCCGATTGACCTACGAGCAGTACTTC	CALIRLTYEQYF
-	TRBV6-4	TRBJ2-1	TGTGCCAGCAGTGACGACAGTGAGCACAATGAGCAGTTCTTC	CASSDDSEHNEQFF
-	TRBV5-6	TRBJ2-7	TGTGCCAGCAGGACTCTGCGGGCCAAAGGGGAGCAGTACTTC	CASRTLRAKGEQYF
TRBD1	TRBV2	TRBJ1-6	TGTGCCAGCAGGTGGACAGGGGAAGATTCACCCCTCCACTTT	CASRWTGEDSPLHF
TRBD2	TRBV4-1	TRBJ2-1	TGCGCCAGCAGCCAAGTTGATATGGGGCTAGCGGGAGTCAATGAGCAGTTCTTC	CASSQVDMGLAGVNEQFF
-	TRBV19	TRBJ2-4	TGTGCCAGCAGATCTGGGGCAGCCGGAGGGCCGAATAATCGCATTCAGTACTTC	CASRSGAAGGPNNRIQYF